This T cell receptor (beta chain) came from a study of blood T cell repertoires in COVID-19. Whole-study context: The cDNA or gDNA used as material had been derived from T cells, B-cell-depleted T cells, or PBMCs.

The CDR3 has 15 residues. CDR1 is SGHRS, CDR2 YFSETQ, per germline. V shed 0 bases and J 6 bases; nucleotides not matched to a gene: 3. Source study methods: Estimation of nucleated cell counts relied on the amplification of reference gene primers. Measured with immunoSEQ multiplex PCR; TCRdb has only the in-frame clones, and not every one. The V and J calls and clone size are taken from that table; D and trimming were inferred from the DNA. This table holds about 160,000 clones, 85% found once. The sequenced sample was peripheral blood. The rearrangement uses TRBV5-1 and TRBJ1-2; 12 bases align to TRBD1. This TCR came from a human donor with acute or convalescent COVID-19. The donor label of this sample is uncertain. The CDR3 reads CASSLAGTGGHGYTF. CDR3 nucleotide sequence: TGCGCCAGCAGCTTGGCCGGGACAGGGGGCCATGGCTACACCTTC.